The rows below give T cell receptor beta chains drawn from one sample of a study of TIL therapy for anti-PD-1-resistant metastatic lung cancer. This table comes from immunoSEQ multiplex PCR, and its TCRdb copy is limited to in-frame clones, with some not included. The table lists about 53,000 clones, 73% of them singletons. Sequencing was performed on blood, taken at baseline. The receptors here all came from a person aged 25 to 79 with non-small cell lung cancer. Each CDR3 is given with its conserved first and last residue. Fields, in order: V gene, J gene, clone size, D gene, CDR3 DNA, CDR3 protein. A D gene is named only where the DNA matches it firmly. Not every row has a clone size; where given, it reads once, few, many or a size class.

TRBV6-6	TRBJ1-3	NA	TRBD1	TGTGCCAGCAGTCAAGGGGGCAATCGAAACACCATATATTTT	CASSQGGNRNTIYF
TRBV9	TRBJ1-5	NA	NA	TGTGCCAGCAGCCAGGACAGTTGGGGTCAGCCCCAGCATTTT	CASSQDSWGQPQHF
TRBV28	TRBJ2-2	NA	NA	TGTGCCAGCAGTTGGACAGTTAACACCGGGGAGCTGTTTTTT	CASSWTVNTGELFF
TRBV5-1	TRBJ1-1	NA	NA	TGCGCCAGCAGCTTATTCGGGGGAGAAACTGAAGCTTTCTTT	CASSLFGGETEAFF
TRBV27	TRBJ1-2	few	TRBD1	TGTGCCAGCCGGCCGGGACAGGGTTATGGTGGCTACACCTTC	CASRPGQGYGGYTF
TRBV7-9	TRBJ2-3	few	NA	TGTGCCAGCAGCTTAGCGGGGGCCATCACAGATACGCAGTATTTT	CASSLAGAITDTQYF
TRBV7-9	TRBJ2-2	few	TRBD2	TGTGCCAGCAGCTTAGGGTGGTCTAGCGGAACCACCGGGGAGCTGTTTTTT	CASSLGWSSGTTGELFF
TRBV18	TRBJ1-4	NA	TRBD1	TGTGCCAGCTCACCGGACAGGGAGGCGGCTAATGAAAAACTGTTTTTT	CASSPDREAANEKLFF
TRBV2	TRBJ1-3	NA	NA	TGTGCCAGCAGCTACACTACGACAGAATCCTCTGGAAACACCATATATTTT	CASSYTTTESSGNTIYF
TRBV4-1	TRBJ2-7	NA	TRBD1	TGCGCCAGCAGCCAGATTCAAGGGGGCACTGTATCCTACGAGCAGTACTTC	CASSQIQGGTVSYEQYF
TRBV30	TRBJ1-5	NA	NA	TGTGCCTGGAGTCTTTCGGGGGGCAATCAGCCCCAGCATTTT	CAWSLSGGNQPQHF
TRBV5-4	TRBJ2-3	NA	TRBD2	TGTGCCAGCAGCAAGCGGGAGCGGGGAGATACGCAGTATTTT	CASSKRERGDTQYF
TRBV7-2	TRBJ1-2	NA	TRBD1	TGTGCCAGCAGCTTCCGGGACAGGGCCTATGGCTACACCTTC	CASSFRDRAYGYTF
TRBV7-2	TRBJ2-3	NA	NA	TGTGCCAGCAGCTTAGCGGGGCGGACCCCAGATACGCAGTATTTT	CASSLAGRTPDTQYF
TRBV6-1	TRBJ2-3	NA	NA	TGTGCCAGCAGTTCACAGGGAAGCGTGACAGATACGCAGTATTTT	CASSSQGSVTDTQYF
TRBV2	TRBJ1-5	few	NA	TGTGCCAGCAGTCAGGGAGACAATCAGCCCCAGCATTTT	CASSQGDNQPQHF
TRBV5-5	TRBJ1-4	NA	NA	TGTGCCAGCAGCAGGCAGACACTAACTAATGAAAAACTGTTTTTT	CASSRQTLTNEKLFF
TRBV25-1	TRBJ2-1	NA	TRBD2	TGTGCCAGCAGTGAATTATTGGTAGCGGGAGGGTTCGATGAGCAGTTCTTC	CASSELLVAGGFDEQFF
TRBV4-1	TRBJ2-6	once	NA	TGCGCCAGCAGCCAAGATGTCCAGGGATCGTCTGGGGCCAACGTCCTGACTTTC	CASSQDVQGSSGANVLTF
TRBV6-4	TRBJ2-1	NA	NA	TGTGCCAGCAGTGACTCTTCCATTTCGGATGAGCAGTTCTTC	CASSDSSISDEQFF
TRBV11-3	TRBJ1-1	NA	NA	TGTGCCAGCAGCTTGGGCAGGGGGAACACTGAAGCTTTCTTT	CASSLGRGNTEAFF
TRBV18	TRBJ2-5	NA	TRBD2	TGTGCCAGCTCGCGGGAGGAGACCCAGTACTTC	CASSREETQYF
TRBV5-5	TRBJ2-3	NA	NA	TGTGCCAGCCACAACGGACTAAGCACAGATACGCAGTATTTT	CASHNGLSTDTQYF